This T cell receptor (beta chain) came from a study of T cells in Graves' hyperthyroidism and ophthalmopathy. This clonotype was recorded once. Being one base from a much bigger clone, this may be a read error. The CDR3 spans 13 residues. The V end lost 8 bases, the J end lost 1 base, and 9 bases lay between the germline ends. Researchers took RNA transcripts and amplified the TCR beta CDR3 regions from them. Using the HTBI primer set, a first-round RT-PCR was run on the TCR CDR3. TCRdb ran MiXCR on the multiplex PCR reads and lists one entry per CDR3 protein. Here the sample spans roughly 300,000 distinct CDR3 sequences, under 30% being singletons.

This sequence originates from a man between 40 and 49 years old with Graves' hyperthyroidism that later progressed to Graves' ophthalmopathy. Sequencing was done on a sample of blood. The rearrangement joins TRBV12-3 or TRBV12-4 to TRBJ1-5; TRBD1 is a possible D gene (6 bases). The CDR3 sequence: CASCGQSNQPQHF. Written as DNA, the CDR3 is TGTGCCAGCTGCGGACAGAGCAATCAGCCCCAGCATTTT.